The present entry profiles one TCR beta chain with its context. At one end the junction does not follow the germline gene, possibly because of a read error. The source of the sample is a study of shared clonotypes between healthy human individuals. Looked up from germline, CDR1 is MNHNY and CDR2 is SVGAGI (reference sequence). This CDR3 contains 16 residues. This table comes from immunoSEQ multiplex PCR, and its TCRdb copy is limited to in-frame clones, with some not included. The sample includes some 500,000 clones, 90% to 96% of them seen just once. This chain connects TRBV6-6 to TRBJ1-6, with D perhaps matching TRBD1 (5 bases). Sequencing input: naive CD4+ T cells sorted from blood. Indicated subset: CD45RA+ positively selected. This TCR was sampled from a woman aged 30 to 39 in good health. CDR3 DNA: TGTGCCAGCAGCTACTTGCAGGGACGGAATAATTCACCCCTCCACTTT. This codes for CASSYLQGRNNSPLHF.